The clone carrying this T cell receptor beta chain has a single count. Its antigen remains unknown. Time point indicated: after dendritic cell vaccination, including at tumor progression/relapse. Trimming pared 7 bases from V and 5 bases from J, leaving 14 bases between. Germline V gene data show CDR1 as SNHLY and CDR2 as FYNNEI. CDR3 length: 13 amino acids. The record originates from a study of glioma-infiltrating T cells after dendritic cell vaccination. Across the whole study: Autologous tumor lysate-pulsed dendritic cell vaccination was given between about 2003 and 2013. Study-wide findings and caveats: Higher pretreatment TIL content predicted longer progression-free time and survival.

Primers: 60 V beta forward and 13 J beta reverse. Here immunoSEQ multiplex PCR was the method, and the copy in TCRdb shows in-frame clones only, minus some. Among 85,000 to 100,000 clones listed, approximately 80% were seen once. This chain joins TRBV2 and TRBJ2-5, with TRBD2 as a possible D gene (6 bases). Sequencing used blood, obtained after dendritic cell vaccination. The source of this sequence is a human donor with glioblastoma. The CDR3 DNA reads TGTGCCAGCATTTCGGGGGAGAAGGAGACCCAGTACTTC. Protein sequence: CASISGEKETQYF.